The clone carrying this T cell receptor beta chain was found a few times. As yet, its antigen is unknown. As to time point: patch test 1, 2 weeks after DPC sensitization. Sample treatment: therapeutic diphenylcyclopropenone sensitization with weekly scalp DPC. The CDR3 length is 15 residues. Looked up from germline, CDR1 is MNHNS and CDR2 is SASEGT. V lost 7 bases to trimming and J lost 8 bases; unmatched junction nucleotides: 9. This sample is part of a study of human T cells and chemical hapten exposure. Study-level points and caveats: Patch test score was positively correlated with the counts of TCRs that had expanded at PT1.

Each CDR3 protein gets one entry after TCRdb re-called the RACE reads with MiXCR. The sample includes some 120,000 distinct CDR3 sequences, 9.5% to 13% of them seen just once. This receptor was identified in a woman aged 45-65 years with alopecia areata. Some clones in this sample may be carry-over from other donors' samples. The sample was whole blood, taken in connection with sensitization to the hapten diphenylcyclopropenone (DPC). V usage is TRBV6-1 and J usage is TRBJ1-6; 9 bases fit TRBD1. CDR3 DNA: TGTGCCAGCAACCCACAGGGGGCCGACTATTCACCCCTCCACTTT. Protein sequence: CASNPQGADYSPLHF.